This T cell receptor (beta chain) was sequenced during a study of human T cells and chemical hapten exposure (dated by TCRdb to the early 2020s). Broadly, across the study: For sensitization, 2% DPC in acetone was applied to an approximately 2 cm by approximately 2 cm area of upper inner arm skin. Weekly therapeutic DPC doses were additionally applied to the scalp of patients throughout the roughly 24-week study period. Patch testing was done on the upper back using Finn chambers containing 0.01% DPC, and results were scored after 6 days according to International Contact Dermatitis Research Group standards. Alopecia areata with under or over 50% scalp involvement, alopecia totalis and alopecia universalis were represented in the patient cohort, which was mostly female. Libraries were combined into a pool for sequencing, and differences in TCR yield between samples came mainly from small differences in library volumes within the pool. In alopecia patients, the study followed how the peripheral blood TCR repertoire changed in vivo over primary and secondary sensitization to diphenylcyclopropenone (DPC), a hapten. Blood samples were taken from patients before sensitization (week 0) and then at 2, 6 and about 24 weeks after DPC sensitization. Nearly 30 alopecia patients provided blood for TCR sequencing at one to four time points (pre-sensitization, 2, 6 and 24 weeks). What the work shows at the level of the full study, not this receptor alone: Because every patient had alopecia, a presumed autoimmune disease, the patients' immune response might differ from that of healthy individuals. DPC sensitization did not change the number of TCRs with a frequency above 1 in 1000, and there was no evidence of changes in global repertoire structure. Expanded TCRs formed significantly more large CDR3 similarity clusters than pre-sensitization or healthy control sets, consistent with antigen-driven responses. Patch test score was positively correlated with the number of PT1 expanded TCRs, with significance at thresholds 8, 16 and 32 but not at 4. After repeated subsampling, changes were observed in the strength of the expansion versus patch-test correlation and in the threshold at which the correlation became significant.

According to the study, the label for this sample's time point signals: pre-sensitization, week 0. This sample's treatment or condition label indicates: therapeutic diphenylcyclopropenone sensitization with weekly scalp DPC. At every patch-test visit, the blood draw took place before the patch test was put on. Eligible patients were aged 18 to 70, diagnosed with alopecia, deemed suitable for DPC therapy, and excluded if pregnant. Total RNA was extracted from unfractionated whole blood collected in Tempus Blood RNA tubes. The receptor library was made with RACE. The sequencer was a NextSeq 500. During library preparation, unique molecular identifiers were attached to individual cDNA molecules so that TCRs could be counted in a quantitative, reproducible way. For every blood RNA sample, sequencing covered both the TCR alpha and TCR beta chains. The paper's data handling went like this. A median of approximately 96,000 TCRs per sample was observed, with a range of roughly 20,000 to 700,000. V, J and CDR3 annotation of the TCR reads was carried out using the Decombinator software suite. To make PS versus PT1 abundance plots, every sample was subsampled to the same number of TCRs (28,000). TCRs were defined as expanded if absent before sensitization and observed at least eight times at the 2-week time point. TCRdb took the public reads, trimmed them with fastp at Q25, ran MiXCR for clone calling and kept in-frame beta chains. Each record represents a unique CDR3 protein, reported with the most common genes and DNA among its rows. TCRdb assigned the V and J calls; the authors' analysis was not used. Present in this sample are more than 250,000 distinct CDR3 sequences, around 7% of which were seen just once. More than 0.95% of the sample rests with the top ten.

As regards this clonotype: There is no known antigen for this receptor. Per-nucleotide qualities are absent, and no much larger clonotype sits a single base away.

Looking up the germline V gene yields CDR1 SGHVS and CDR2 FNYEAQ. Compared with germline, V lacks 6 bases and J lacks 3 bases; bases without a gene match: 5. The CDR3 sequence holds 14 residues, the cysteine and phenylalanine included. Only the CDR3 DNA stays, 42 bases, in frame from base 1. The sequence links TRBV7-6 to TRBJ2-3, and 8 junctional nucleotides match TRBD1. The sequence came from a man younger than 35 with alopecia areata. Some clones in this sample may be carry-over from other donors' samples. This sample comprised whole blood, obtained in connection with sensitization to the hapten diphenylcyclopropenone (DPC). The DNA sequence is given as TGTGCCAGCAGGCGACAGGGGATTACAGATACGCAGTATTTT. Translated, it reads CASRRQGITDTQYF.